Below, one T cell receptor (beta chain) is given with its context. Its antigen remains unidentified. UMI-tagged 5'RACE template switching yielded the TCR beta cDNA. TCRdb reprocessed the 5' RACE reads; each CDR3 protein has one entry and no DNA is given. The sample includes 400,000 to 500,000 distinct CDR3 sequences. CDR1 LGHNA and CDR2 YNFKEQ come from the germline V gene. The CDR3 extends over 13 amino acids. This sample was taken from a study of T cells expressing NK-cell markers. Study-level information: Cells sorted as CD3+CD56+NKG2C+, CD3+CD56+NKG2C- and CD3+CD56-NKG2C+ T cells supplied the TCR beta repertoires.

Findings and caveats of the study: Of the CD8+ T cell pool in about 6 donors, about 1.0-8% was accounted for by dominant NKG2C+ clonotypes.

The rearrangement uses TRBV4-2 and TRBJ2-7; TCRdb names TRBD1, which stays unverified in the absence of DNA. This clonotype was sampled from a woman between 18 and 70 years old in good health. The source material was blood T cells: a sorted CD56 or NKG2C T cell subset, CD4+ or CD8+ T cells, or bulk PBMC T cells (not recorded which). CDR3 region: CASSTDINYEQYF.